These 27 T cell receptor beta chains share one sample of origin, sequenced in a study of blood T cell repertoires in COVID-19. The data were produced by immunoSEQ multiplex PCR, yet TCRdb's version contains in-frame clones alone and is incomplete. The top ten clones hold about 19% of a sample with under 200,000 clones, about four fifths of them seen once. The specimen sequenced was peripheral blood. All receptors come from a woman between 65 and 79 years old who had recovered from COVID-19.

The chain employs TRBV9 and TRBJ2-1; D might be TRBD2 (5 bases). Germline V gene lookup returns CDR1 SGDLS and CDR2 YYNGEE. The CDR3 is 15 residues long. V lost 3 bases and J 1 base, leaving 11 bases between the germline ends. The CDR3 here is CASSEGGSSYNEQFF. The CDR3 DNA sequence: TGTGCCAGCAGCGAGGGTGGGAGTTCCTACAATGAGCAGTTCTTC.

The chain combines TRBV27 with TRBJ2-1; maybe TRBD2 (6 bases). Germline V CDR1 and CDR2: MNHEY, SMNVEV (reference sequence). V lost 5 bases, J lost 8 bases, and 10 bases lay in between. There are 12 residues in the CDR3. The CDR3 protein is CASSPRGYEQFF. The CDR3 DNA follows: TGTGCCAGCAGTCCCCGGGGGTATGAGCAGTTCTTC.

This rearrangement joins TRBV5-1 to TRBJ2-1, with a possible D match to TRBD1 (5 bases). This CDR3 has 14 amino acids. The V and J ends lost 3 bases and 0 bases respectively, with 7 bases between them. Germline assignment: CDR1 SGHRS and CDR2 YFSETQ. The CDR3 sequence is CASSSDSSYNEQFF. CDR3 DNA sequence: TGCGCCAGCAGCTCCGACAGCTCCTACAATGAGCAGTTCTTC.

This chain links TRBV11-2 with TRBJ2-3, with TRBD2 matching 7 bases. J was trimmed by 1 base and V by 3 bases; bases with no gene match: 16. The CDR3 has 19 residues. Germline V gives CDR1 SGHAT, CDR2 FQNNGV. CDR3 loop: CASSFPVGGGRSGTDTQYF. The CDR3 DNA is TGTGCCAGCAGCTTCCCAGTGGGGGGAGGGCGGAGTGGCACAGATACGCAGTATTTT.

The rearrangement uses TRBV6-5 and TRBJ2-1; 7 bases are a match to TRBD1. The germline gives CDR1 MNHEY, CDR2 SVGAGI. Trimming cost V 6 bases and J 6 bases; bases outside gene matches: 8. The CDR3 contains 14 residues. The chain's CDR3 is CASRGGWGSNEQFF. CDR3 DNA sequence: TGTGCCAGCAGAGGGGGCTGGGGGAGCAATGAGCAGTTCTTC.

The chain combines TRBV9 with TRBJ2-1, with 8 positions matching TRBD2. CDR1 and CDR2 from the germline V gene are SGDLS and YYNGEE. The CDR3 has 17 amino acids. V lost 4 bases to trimming and J lost 14 bases; unmatched junction nucleotides: 23. Here the CDR3 reads CASSRGGSGNSRGLEFF. CDR3 bases: TGTGCCAGCAGCCGCGGGGGGAGCGGGAACTCCAGGGGCCTTGAGTTCTTC.

The chain combines TRBV3-1 (or the pseudogene TRBV3-2) with TRBJ1-1; TRBD1 agrees at 11 bases. V shed 4 bases and J 5 bases; nucleotides not matched to a gene: 9. The CDR3 has 16 amino acids. Germline V gene lookup returns CDR1 LGHDT and CDR2 YNNKEL (reference sequence). The DNA of the CDR3 is TGTGCCAGCAGCCCCTGGGACAGGGGGACGGGTACTGAAGCTTTCTTT. Protein sequence: CASSPWDRGTGTEAFF.

With respect to this clone: Distinct nucleotide sequences in the sample also encode this CDR3. The V and J genes are TRBV3-1 (or the pseudogene TRBV3-2) and TRBJ1-2, with D possibly matching TRBD1 (5 bases). The CDR3 runs 11 residues. V was pared by 3 bases and J by 7 bases, with 6 bases between. CDR1 is LGHDT, CDR2 YNNKEL, per germline (reference sequence). In DNA form, the CDR3 reads TGTGCCAGCAGCCAGGGGGGTGGCTACACCTTC. As protein: CASSQGGGYTF.

This chain connects TRBV9 to TRBJ2-3, with TRBD2 as a possible D gene (5 bases). The V gene's germline CDR1 is SGDLS and CDR2 YYNGEE. Trimming stripped 0 bases from V and 2 bases from J, with 16 bases between. The CDR3 contains 17 residues. CDR3 region: CASSVGRSAPNTDTQYF. Here the CDR3 DNA reads TGTGCCAGCAGCGTAGGGCGTAGCGCTCCGAACACAGATACGCAGTATTTT. Together with reference TRBV9 and TRBJ2-3, the CDR3 gives the full variable domain: DSGVTQTPKHLITATGQRVTLRCSPRSGDLSVYWYQQSLDQGLQFLIQYYNGEERAKGNILERFSAQQFPDLHSELNLSSLELGDSALYFCASSVGRSAPNTDTQYFGPGTRLTVL.

V gene TRBV30 combines with J gene TRBJ1-1, with TRBD1 as a possible D gene (6 bases). V was trimmed by 5 bases and J by 4 bases, leaving 14 bases between them. This CDR3 spans 13 amino acids. CDR1 is GTSNPN, CDR2 SVGIG, per germline (reference sequence). DNA of the CDR3: TGTGCCTGGGGGTCCCTCAGGGGCACTGAAGCTTTCTTT. It codes for CAWGSLRGTEAFF.

The chain is built from TRBV29-1 and TRBJ2-7, with TRBD1 matching over 10 bases. The CDR3 loop spans 15 amino acids. CDR1 and CDR2 from the germline V gene are SQVTM and ANQGSEA. Trimming removed 8 bases from V and 3 bases from J; junction bases left unmatched: 13. The CDR3 is CSTRTPGQGSYEQYF. The CDR3 DNA reads TGCAGCACTCGAACCCCGGGACAGGGGAGCTACGAGCAGTACTTC.

This chain connects TRBV9 to TRBJ1-2; tentatively, D is TRBD1 (6 bases). The CDR3 totals 14 residues. Trimming stripped 0 bases from V and 7 bases from J, with 13 bases between. CDR1 and CDR2 from the germline V gene are SGDLS and YYNGEE. The CDR3 coding sequence is TGTGCCAGCAGCGTAGGTGGGGGCGCTTCTGGCTACACCTTC. It encodes CASSVGGGASGYTF.

Only a few counts were recorded for this clone. The chain uses TRBV6-5 and TRBJ1-1; D unclear. CDR1 and CDR2 from the germline V gene are MNHEY and SVGAGI. The V gene lost 7 bases and the J gene lost 3 bases, with 6 bases spanning the gap. The CDR3 covers 11 residues. The CDR3 nucleotides are TGTGCCAGCACTTCGGACACTGAAGCTTTCTTT. Amino acids: CASTSDTEAFF.

The chain couples TRBV14 to TRBJ2-5; D is uncertain. CDR3 length equals 14 residues. Germline CDR1 and CDR2: SGHDN and FVKESK. With 3 bases removed from V and 2 bases from J, the gap between germline ends came to 10 bases. CDR3: CASSHNNRQETQYF. CDR3 DNA: TGTGCCAGCAGCCACAATAACCGGCAAGAGACCCAGTACTTC. Full variable domain (remainder filled in from reference TRBV14 and TRBJ2-5): EAGVTQFPSHSVIEKGQTVTLRCDPISGHDNLYWYRRVMGKEIKFLLHFVKESKQDESGMPNNRFLAERTGGTYSTLKVQPAELEDSGVYFCASSHNNRQETQYFGPGTRLLVL.

The chain uses TRBV27 and TRBJ2-7; 8 nucleotides match TRBD1. The CDR3 runs 17 residues. Germline CDR1 and CDR2: MNHEY and SMNVEV (reference sequence). Germline trimming cut 5 bases from V and 5 bases from J; bases unmatched to any gene: 17. The CDR3 bases are TGTGCCAGCAGTCGCTTAACCGTCAGGGGGCTTAGCCACGAGCAGTACTTC. It codes for CASSRLTVRGLSHEQYF.

The rearrangement links TRBV28 to TRBJ2-7; weak D call: TRBD1 (7 bases). Germline CDR1 is MDHEN and CDR2 is SYDVKM. The CDR3 loop spans 14 amino acids. Trimming stripped 7 bases from V and 2 bases from J, with 15 bases between. CDR3 nucleotides: TGTGCCAGCAAGGGGGCGGGATCGGCCTACGAGCAGTACTTC. Amino acids: CASKGAGSAYEQYF. The whole variable domain, remainder taken from reference TRBV28 and TRBJ2-7, is DVKVTQSSRYLVKRTGEKVFLECVQDMDHENMFWYRQDPGLGLRLIYFSYDVKMKEKGDIPEGYSVSREKKERFSLILESASTNQTSMYLCASKGAGSAYEQYFGPGTRLTVT.

CDR3 bases: TGTGCCAGCCTTAGCGGGAGCCAGGGGCACAATGAGCAGTTCTTC. This sequence encodes CASLSGSQGHNEQFF. This chain joins TRBV5-4 and TRBJ2-1; 9 nucleotides agree with TRBD2. CDR1 and CDR2 from the germline V gene are SGHNT and YYREEE (reference sequence). Trimming cost V 7 bases and J 5 bases; bases outside gene matches: 10. The CDR3 runs 15 residues.

The V and J genes are TRBV2 and TRBJ2-7; D unclear. Trimming removed 6 bases from V and 1 base from J, with 10 bases in between. This CDR3 region has 13 residues. Germline-derived CDR1 and CDR2 are SNHLY and FYNNEI. The CDR3 spells CASRRLSSYEQYF. Here the CDR3 DNA reads TGTGCCAGCAGGCGGCTTTCATCCTACGAGCAGTACTTC. The whole variable domain, filled in from reference TRBV2 and TRBJ2-7, reads EPEVTQTPSHQVTQMGQEVILRCVPISNHLYFYWYRQILGQKVEFLVSFYNNEISEKSEIFDDQFSVERPDGSNFTLKIRSTKLEDSAMYFCASRRLSSYEQYFGPGTRLTVT.

The chain couples TRBV4-1 to TRBJ1-2, with D possibly matching TRBD1 (6 bases). The V gene lost 1 base and the J gene lost 3 bases, with 15 bases spanning the gap. CDR1 and CDR2 from the germline V gene are MGHRA and YSYEKL. The CDR3 runs 16 residues. The chain's CDR3 is CASSQGDIRADYGYTF. The CDR3 DNA is TGCGCCAGCAGCCAAGGGGACATAAGGGCAGACTATGGCTACACCTTC.

The rearrangement uses TRBV18 and TRBJ1-4; D is unclear. The CDR3 extends over 15 amino acids. CDR1 is KGHSH and CDR2 is LQKENI in the germline V gene. The ends were cut back, 0 bases at V and 8 bases at J, with 13 bases in the middle. CDR3 amino acids: CASSPPAGLREKLFF. The CDR3 DNA is TGTGCCAGCTCACCACCGGCAGGCTTAAGGGAAAAACTGTTTTTT.

The V gene is TRBV7-2, the J gene TRBJ2-7; TRBD1 aligns across 7 bases. Germline V CDR1 and CDR2: SGHTA, FQGNSA. The CDR3 runs 15 residues. J gave up 2 bases and V 1 base, and 5 bases lay outside the gene matches. Here the CDR3 reads CASSLGAGGTYEQYF. As DNA, the CDR3 is TGTGCCAGCAGCTTAGGGGCAGGGGGAACCTACGAGCAGTACTTC.

This chain uses TRBV7-2 with TRBJ2-5, with 7 bases lining up with TRBD2. The V gene's germline CDR1 is SGHTA and CDR2 FQGNSA. The length of the CDR3 is 12 residues. The V gene end was trimmed by 5 bases and the J gene end by 4 bases; junction bases not matched to a gene: 1. The chain's CDR3 is CASSGGGETQYF. The CDR3 DNA follows: TGTGCCAGCAGCGGGGGGGGAGAGACCCAGTACTTC.

The chain recombines TRBV6-5 with TRBJ1-5; 8 positions match TRBD1. Germline lookup yields CDR1 MNHEY and CDR2 SVGAGI. J was trimmed by 5 bases and V by 6 bases; bases with no gene match: 6. CDR3 length: 14 residues. CDR3 protein: CASSGQGSHQPQHF. The DNA for the CDR3 is TGTGCCAGCAGCGGACAGGGATCCCATCAGCCCCAGCATTTT.

CDR3 nucleotides: TGTGCCAGCAGTTACTCGAGTGGTAGCGGGACGGGCACAGATACGCAGTATTTT. Residues: CASSYSSGSGTGTDTQYF. The chain employs TRBV6-2 or TRBV6-3 and TRBJ2-3; 8 bases align to TRBD2. The V and J ends lost 0 bases and 1 base, in that order; junction bases with no gene match: 9. The germline V gene has CDR1 MNHEY and CDR2 SVGEGT. The CDR3 length is 18 residues.

The DNA of the CDR3 is TGTGCCAGCAGCTTAGGGGGACAGGGGAGGGAGACCCAGTACTTC. Translated, it gives CASSLGGQGRETQYF. The chain has TRBV7-8 and TRBJ2-5; 10 nucleotides line up with TRBD1. The germline gives CDR1 SGHVS, CDR2 FQNEAQ. The CDR3 is 15 amino acids. After removal of 1 base from V and 5 bases from J, the junction contained 4 bases not matched to a gene.

This sequence joins TRBV5-1 and TRBJ1-2; weak D call: TRBD1 (6 bases). Trimming left V 2 bases short and J 7 bases short, with 15 bases between. This CDR3 region has 14 residues. Germline V lookup: CDR1 SGHRS, CDR2 YFSETQ. The DNA of the CDR3 is TGCGCCAGCAGCTTTGGGCAGGGGCAGGGTGGCTACACCTTC. It codes for CASSFGQGQGGYTF.

This clone was found a few times. This sequence joins TRBV12-3 or TRBV12-4 and TRBJ2-7; D possibly corresponds to TRBD1 (7 bases). This CDR3 is 12 amino acids long. The V end lost 3 bases, the J end lost 9 bases, and 12 bases lay between the germline ends. The DNA of the CDR3 is TGTGCCAGCAGTTTGGCAGGGGGAGGGCAGTACTTC. Encoded protein: CASSLAGGGQYF.